This T cell receptor (beta chain) was identified during a study of cytomegalovirus exposure and HLA in healthy donors. This clone was seen a single time. The antigen is unknown. The PCR had 60 Vbeta and 13 Jbeta primers. Produced via immunoSEQ multiplex PCR; TCRdb's table is partial and in-frame only. Counted here are 150,000 to 200,000 clones, around four fifths occurring once; the ten biggest clones make up over 8%. The CDR3 covers 14 residues. Per the germline V gene, CDR1 is SGHRS and CDR2 is YFSETQ. Trimming stripped 2 bases from V and 0 bases from J, with 8 bases between. Findings and caveats of the study: In a later analysis, HLA-associated TCR beta chains were more clonally expanded than equally common others.

The sequence was collected from a man younger than 35 in good health and CMV-seropositive. The specimen sequenced was PBMCs. This chain connects TRBV5-1 to TRBJ1-1; D gene unclear. Here the CDR3 reads CASSFGTVNTEAFF. The DNA of the CDR3 is TGCGCCAGCAGCTTCGGAACAGTGAACACTGAAGCTTTCTTT.